This is a list of T cell receptor beta chains from one sample in a study of CD8+ T cells in alopecia areata. Clones were read by immunoSEQ multiplex PCR, and TCRdb kept only the in-frame ones, dropping some. The sample yields about 180,000 clones, about 67% seen once. The input for sequencing was CD8+ T cells sorted from blood, taken at week 0. The source is a human donor with alopecia areata. The CDR3 runs from the conserved cysteine through the conserved F or W.

j_call,v_call,cdr3_aa
TRBJ2-1,TRBV4-1,CASSQEDEQFF
TRBJ2-1,TRBV2,CANSPGSRGPYNEQFF
TRBJ1-2,TRBV2,CASSSGGDLTSYGYTF
TRBJ1-2,TRBV30,CAWSVQNDGYTF
TRBJ1-2,TRBV5-6,CASSPPTEGYGYTF
TRBJ2-7,TRBV4-1,CASSQATTGTYEQYF
TRBJ2-3,TRBV13,CASSFRGGTTDTQYF
TRBJ1-2,TRBV13,CASSAGLYGYTF
TRBJ2-3,TRBV4-1,CASSQETSGSTDTQYF
TRBJ2-5,TRBV27,CASSLRVWETQYF
TRBJ2-7,TRBV5-6,CASSPPAGEVGEQYF
TRBJ1-2,TRBV5-6,CASSDGTGNYGYTF
TRBJ2-7,TRBV5-6,CASSFSGLAYEQYF
TRBJ1-1,TRBV14,CASSPTLWGTEAFF
TRBJ2-7,TRBV7-2,CASSLGLVVYEQYF
TRBJ2-2,TRBV30,CAWGQGRYTGELFF
TRBJ2-1,TRBV7-9,CASSDGLAGGNEQFF
TRBJ2-7,TRBV4-1,CASSPGLAGFVGEQYF
TRBJ1-5,TRBV2,CASRLTGGSDQPQHF
TRBJ2-3,TRBV27,CASSLAGYDTQYF
TRBJ1-1,TRBV9,CASTAGPTGEAFF
TRBJ2-7,TRBV5-1,CASSLVGREYEQYF
TRBJ2-3,TRBV2,CATPRRAGGTDTQYF
TRBJ2-6,TRBV30,CAWSVGGTGANVLTF
TRBJ2-2,TRBV4-1,CASSPDSGLEIGELFF
TRBJ2-3,TRBV19,CASSMGLAGGMSTDTQYF
TRBJ1-1,TRBV5-1,CASIGTSGEAFF
TRBJ1-5,TRBV19,CASGTGQPQHF
TRBJ1-2,TRBV11-2,CASSLGTTHYGYTF